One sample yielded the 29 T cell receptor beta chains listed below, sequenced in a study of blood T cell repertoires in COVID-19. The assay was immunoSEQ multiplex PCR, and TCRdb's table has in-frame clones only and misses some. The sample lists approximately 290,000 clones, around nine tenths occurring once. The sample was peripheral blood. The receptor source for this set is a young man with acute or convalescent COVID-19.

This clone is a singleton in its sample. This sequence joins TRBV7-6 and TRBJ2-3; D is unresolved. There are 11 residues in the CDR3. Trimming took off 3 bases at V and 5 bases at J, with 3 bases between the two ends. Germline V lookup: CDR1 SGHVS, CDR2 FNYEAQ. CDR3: CASSFGDTQYF. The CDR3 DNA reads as TGTGCCAGCAGCTTCGGAGATACGCAGTATTTT. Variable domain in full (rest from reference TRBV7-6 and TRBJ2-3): GAGVSQSPRYKVTKRGQDVALRCDPISGHVSLYWYRQALGQGPEFLTYFNYEAQQDKSGLPNDRFSAERPEGSISTLTIQRTEQRDSAMYRCASSFGDTQYFGPGTRLTVL.

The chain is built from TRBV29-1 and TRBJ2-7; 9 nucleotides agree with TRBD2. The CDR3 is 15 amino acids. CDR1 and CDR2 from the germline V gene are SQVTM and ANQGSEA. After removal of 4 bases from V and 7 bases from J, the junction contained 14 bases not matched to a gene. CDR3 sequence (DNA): TGCAGCGTTGTCCTTTGGTCTAGCGGGGCTGGGGAGCAGTACTTC. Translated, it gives CSVVLWSSGAGEQYF.

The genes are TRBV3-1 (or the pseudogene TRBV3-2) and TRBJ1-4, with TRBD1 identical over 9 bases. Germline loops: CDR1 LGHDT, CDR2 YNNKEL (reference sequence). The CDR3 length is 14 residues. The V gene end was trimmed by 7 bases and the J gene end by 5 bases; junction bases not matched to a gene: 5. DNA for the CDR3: TGTGCCAGCAAGGGGGACAGGGTAAATGAAAAACTGTTTTTT. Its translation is CASKGDRVNEKLFF.

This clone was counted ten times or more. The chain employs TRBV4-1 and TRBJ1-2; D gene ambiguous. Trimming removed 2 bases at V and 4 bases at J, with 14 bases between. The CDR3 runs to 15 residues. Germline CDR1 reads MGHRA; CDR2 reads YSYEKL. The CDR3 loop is CASSQTAADGYGYTF. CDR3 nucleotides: TGCGCCAGCAGCCAAACCGCAGCGGACGGCTATGGCTACACCTTC.

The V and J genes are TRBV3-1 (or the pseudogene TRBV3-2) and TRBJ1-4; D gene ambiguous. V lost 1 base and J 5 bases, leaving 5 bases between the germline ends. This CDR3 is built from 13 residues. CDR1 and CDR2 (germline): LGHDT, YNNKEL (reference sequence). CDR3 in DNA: TGTGCCAGCAGCCAAGCGGGGAATGAAAAACTGTTTTTT. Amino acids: CASSQAGNEKLFF.

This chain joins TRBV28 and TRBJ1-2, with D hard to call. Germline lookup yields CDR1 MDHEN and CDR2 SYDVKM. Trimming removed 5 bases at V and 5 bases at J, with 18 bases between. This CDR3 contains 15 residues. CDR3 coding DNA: TGTGCCAGCAGTCTGTCCGCAGGAATGCTATATGGCTACACCTTC. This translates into CASSLSAGMLYGYTF.

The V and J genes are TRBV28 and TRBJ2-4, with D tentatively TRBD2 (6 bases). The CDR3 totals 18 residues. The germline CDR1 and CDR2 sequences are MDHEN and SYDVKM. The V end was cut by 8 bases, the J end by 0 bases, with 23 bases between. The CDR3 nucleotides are TGTGCCAGCCGCACAGTCCGGCGGGGCCACTTAGCCAAAAACATTCAGTACTTC. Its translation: CASRTVRRGHLAKNIQYF.

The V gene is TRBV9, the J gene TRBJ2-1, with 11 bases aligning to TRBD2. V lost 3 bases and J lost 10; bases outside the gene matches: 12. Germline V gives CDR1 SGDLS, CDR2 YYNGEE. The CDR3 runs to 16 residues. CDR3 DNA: TGTGCCAGCAGCGCCCGAATAGCGGGGGGGCTCGGGGAGCAGTTCTTC. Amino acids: CASSARIAGGLGEQFF.

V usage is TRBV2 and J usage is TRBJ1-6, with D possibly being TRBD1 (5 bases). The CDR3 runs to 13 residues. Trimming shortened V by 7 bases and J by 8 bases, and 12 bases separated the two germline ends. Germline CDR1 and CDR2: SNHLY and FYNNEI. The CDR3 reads CASIAGPDSPLHF. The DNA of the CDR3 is TGTGCCAGCATAGCAGGGCCGGATTCACCCCTCCACTTT. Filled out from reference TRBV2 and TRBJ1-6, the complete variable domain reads EPEVTQTPSHQVTQMGQEVILRCVPISNHLYFYWYRQILGQKVEFLVSFYNNEISEKSEIFDDQFSVERPDGSNFTLKIRSTKLEDSAMYFCASIAGPDSPLHFGNGTRLTVT.

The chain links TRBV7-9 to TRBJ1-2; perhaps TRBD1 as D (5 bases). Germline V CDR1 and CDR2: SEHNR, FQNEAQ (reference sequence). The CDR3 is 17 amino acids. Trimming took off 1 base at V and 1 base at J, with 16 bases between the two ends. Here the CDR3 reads CASSLGGRTNINYGYTF. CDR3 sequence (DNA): TGTGCCAGCAGCTTAGGGGGCAGAACGAATATTAACTATGGCTACACCTTC.

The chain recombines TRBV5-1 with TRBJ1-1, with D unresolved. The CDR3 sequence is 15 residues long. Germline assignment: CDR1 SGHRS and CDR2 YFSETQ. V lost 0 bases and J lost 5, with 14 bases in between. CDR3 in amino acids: CASSLANPENTEAFF. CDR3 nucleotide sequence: TGCGCCAGCAGCTTGGCCAATCCGGAGAATACTGAAGCTTTCTTT.

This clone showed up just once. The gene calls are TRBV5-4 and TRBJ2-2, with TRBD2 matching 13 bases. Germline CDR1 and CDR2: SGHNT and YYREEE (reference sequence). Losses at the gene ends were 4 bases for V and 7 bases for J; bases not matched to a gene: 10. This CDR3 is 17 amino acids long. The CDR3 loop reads CASSAELAGGPIGELFF. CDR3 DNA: TGTGCCAGCAGCGCCGAACTAGCGGGGGGGCCGATCGGGGAGCTGTTTTTT.

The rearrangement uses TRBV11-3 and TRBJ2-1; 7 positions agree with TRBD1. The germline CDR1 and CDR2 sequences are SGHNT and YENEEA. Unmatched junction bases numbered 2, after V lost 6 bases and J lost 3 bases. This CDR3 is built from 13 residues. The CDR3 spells CASRGDSYNEQFF. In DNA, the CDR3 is TGTGCCAGCAGGGGGGACAGCTACAATGAGCAGTTCTTC.

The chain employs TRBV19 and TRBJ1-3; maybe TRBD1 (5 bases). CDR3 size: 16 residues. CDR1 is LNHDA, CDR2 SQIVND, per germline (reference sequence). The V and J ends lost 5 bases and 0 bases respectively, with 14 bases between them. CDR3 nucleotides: TGTGCCAGTAGTCCCGTCCGACAGATCTCTGGAAACACCATATATTTT. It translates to CASSPVRQISGNTIYF.

CDR3 loop: CASSQTGFNYGYTF. The DNA of the CDR3 is TGCGCCAGCAGCCAGACAGGGTTTAACTATGGCTACACCTTC. The chain carries TRBV4-1 and TRBJ1-2, with 7 bases fitting TRBD1. Losses at the gene ends were 3 bases for V and 1 base for J; bases not matched to a gene: 2. CDR1 is MGHRA, CDR2 YSYEKL, per germline. The CDR3 extends over 14 amino acids.

CDR3 sequence: CSVTGGYGYTF. CDR3 coding DNA: TGCAGCGTGACGGGGGGCTATGGCTACACCTTC. The V and J genes are TRBV29-1 and TRBJ1-2; perhaps TRBD1 as D (5 bases). Germline CDR1 and CDR2: SQVTM and ANQGSEA. The germline V and J ends were trimmed by 6 bases and 4 bases, with 9 bases remaining between them. The CDR3 totals 11 residues.

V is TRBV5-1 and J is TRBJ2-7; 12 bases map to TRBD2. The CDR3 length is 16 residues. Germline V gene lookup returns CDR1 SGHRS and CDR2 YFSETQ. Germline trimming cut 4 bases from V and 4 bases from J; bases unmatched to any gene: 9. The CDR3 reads CASSRILAGGPYEQYF. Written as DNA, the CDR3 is TGCGCCAGCAGCAGAATTCTAGCGGGAGGGCCGTACGAGCAGTACTTC.

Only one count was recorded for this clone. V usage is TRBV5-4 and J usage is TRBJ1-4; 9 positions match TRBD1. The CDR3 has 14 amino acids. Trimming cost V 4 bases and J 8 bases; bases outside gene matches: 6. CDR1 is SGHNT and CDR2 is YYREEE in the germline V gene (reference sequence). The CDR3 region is CASSPDRGEEKLFF. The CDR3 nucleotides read TGTGCCAGCAGCCCCGACAGGGGGGAGGAAAAACTGTTTTTT.

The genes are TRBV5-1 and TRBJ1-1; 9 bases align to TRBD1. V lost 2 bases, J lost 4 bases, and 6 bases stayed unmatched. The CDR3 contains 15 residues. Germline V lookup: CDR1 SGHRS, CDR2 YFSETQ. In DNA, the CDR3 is TGCGCCAGCAGCTTAGCTACAGGGGGCGCCACTGAAGCTTTCTTT. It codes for CASSLATGGATEAFF.

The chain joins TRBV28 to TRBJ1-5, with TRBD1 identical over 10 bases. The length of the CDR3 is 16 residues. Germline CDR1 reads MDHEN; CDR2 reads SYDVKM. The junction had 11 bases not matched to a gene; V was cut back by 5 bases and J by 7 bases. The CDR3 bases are TGTGCCAGCAGTCCCAGGACAGGGGGGGGTTACCAGCCCCAGCATTTT. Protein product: CASSPRTGGGYQPQHF.

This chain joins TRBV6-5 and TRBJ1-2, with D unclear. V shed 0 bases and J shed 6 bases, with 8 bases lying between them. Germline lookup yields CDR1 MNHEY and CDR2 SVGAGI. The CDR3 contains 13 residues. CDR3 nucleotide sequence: TGTGCCAGCAGTTACTCGTCCGGTGATGGCTACACCTTC. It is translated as CASSYSSGDGYTF.

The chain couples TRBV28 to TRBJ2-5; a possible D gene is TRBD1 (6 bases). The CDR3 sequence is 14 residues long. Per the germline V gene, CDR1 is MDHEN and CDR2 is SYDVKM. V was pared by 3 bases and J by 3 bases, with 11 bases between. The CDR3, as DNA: TGTGCCAGCAGTTTTTTCAGGGGTAAAGAGACCCAGTACTTC. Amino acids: CASSFFRGKETQYF.

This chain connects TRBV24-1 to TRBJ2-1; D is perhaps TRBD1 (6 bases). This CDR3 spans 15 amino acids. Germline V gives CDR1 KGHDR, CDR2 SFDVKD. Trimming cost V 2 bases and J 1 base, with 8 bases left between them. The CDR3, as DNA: TGTGCCACCAGTGATTCAGGGGTTTCCTACAATGAGCAGTTCTTC. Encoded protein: CATSDSGVSYNEQFF.

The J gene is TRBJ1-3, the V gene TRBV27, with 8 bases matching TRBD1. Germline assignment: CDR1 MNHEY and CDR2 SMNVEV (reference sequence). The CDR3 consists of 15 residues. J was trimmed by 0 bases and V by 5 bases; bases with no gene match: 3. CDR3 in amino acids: CASSRDRSSGNTIYF. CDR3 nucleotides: TGTGCCAGCAGTAGGGACAGGAGCTCTGGAAACACCATATATTTT.

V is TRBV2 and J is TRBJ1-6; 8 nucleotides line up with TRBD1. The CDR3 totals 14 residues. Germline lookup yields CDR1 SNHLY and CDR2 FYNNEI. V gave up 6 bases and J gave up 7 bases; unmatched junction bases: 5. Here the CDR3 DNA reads TGTGCCAGCAGGGTGGACAGGGTGAATTCACCCCTCCACTTT. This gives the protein CASRVDRVNSPLHF.

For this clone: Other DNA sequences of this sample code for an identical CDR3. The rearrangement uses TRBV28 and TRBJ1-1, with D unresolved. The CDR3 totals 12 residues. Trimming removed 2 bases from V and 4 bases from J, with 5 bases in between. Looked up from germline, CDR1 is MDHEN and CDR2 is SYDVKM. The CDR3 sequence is CASSLRGTEAFF. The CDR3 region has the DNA TGTGCCAGCAGTTTACGGGGCACTGAAGCTTTCTTT.

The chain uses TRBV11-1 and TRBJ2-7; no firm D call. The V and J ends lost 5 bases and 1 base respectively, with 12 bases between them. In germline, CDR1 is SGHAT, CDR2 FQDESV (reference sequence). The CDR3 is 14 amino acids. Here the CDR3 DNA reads TGTGCCAGCAGCGCCCGGGTTCGGTCCTACGAGCAGTACTTC. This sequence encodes CASSARVRSYEQYF.

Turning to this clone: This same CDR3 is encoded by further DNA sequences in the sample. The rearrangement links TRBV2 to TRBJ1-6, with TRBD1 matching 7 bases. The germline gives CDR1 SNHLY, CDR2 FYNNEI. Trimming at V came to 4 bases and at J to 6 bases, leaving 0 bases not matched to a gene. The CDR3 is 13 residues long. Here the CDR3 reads CASSGQGNSPLHF. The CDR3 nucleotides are TGTGCCAGCAGTGGACAGGGTAATTCACCCCTCCACTTT.

In DNA form, the CDR3 reads TGTGCCAGCAGGTACGAGGAGAGCTCCTATAATTCACCCCTCCACTTT. As protein: CASRYEESSYNSPLHF. The chain combines TRBV6-5 with TRBJ1-6; the D is unclear. Germline CDR1 reads MNHEY; CDR2 reads SVGAGI. V lost 6 bases to trimming and J lost 0 bases, with 12 bases between them. The CDR3 loop spans 16 amino acids.